The clone carrying this T cell receptor beta chain was seen a handful of times. The junction and the germline gene differ at one end; a read error may be behind it. The data originate from a study of metastatic and nonmetastatic thyroid tumors. Study at large: Both malignant and benign thyroid patients supplied peripheral blood and tumor or nodule tissue samples, across which the repertoires of these patients were then compared.

Germline lookup yields CDR1 SGHNT and CDR2 YYREEE (reference sequence). This CDR3 comprises 14 residues. Authors' data handling: Construction of a distant-metastasis classifier for papillary thyroid cancer relied on CDR3 differences across clinicopathological groups. MiXCR re-clonotyped the PCR reads for TCRdb. TCRdb's processing, not the study's, gives the V and J calls here. The data show some 16,000 clones, with roughly 24% seen just once and 20% to 25% held by the top ten. Patients were all untreated before their thyroid surgery. This sequence was found in a female donor with papillary thyroid cancer or a benign thyroid nodule (not recorded which). Some clones in this sample may be carry-over from other donors' samples. Material: tumor tissue. The chain uses TRBV5-4 and TRBJ1-4; 8 bases line up with TRBD1. Written as DNA, the CDR3 is TGCGCCAGCAGCCCGACAGGGGATGATGAAAAACTGTTTTTT. It is translated as CASSPTGDDEKLFF.